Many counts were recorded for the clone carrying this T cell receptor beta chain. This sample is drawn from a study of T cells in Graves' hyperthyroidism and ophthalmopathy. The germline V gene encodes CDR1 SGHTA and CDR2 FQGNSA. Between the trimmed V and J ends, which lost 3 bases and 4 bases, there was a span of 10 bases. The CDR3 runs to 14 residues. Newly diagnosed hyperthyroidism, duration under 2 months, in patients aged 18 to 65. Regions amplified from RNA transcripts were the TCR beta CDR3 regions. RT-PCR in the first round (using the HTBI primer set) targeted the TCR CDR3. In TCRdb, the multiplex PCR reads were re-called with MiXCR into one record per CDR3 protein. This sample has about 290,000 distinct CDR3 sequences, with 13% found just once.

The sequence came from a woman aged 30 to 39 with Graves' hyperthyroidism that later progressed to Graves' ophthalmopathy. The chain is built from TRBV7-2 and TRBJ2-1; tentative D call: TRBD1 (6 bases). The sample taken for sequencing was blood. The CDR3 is CASSFPQGYNEQFF. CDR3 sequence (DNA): TGTGCCAGCAGCTTCCCACAGGGATACAATGAGCAGTTCTTC.